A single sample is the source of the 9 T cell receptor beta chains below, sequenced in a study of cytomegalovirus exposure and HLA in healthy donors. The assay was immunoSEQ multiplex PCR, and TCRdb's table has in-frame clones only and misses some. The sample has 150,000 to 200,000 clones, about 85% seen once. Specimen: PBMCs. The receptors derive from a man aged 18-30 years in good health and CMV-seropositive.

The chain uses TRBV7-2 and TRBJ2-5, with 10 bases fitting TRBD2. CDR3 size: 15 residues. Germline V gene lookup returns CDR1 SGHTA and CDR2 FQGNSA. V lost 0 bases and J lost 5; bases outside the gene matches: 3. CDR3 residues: CASSLASGGAETQYF. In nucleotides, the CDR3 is TGTGCCAGCAGCTTAGCCAGCGGGGGGGCGGAGACCCAGTACTTC.

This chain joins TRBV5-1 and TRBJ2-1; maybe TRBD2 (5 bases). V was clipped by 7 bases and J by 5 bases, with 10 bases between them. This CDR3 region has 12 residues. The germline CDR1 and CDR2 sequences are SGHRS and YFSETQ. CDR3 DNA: TGCGCCAGCTCCATGGAGGACAATGAGCAGTTCTTC. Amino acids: CASSMEDNEQFF.

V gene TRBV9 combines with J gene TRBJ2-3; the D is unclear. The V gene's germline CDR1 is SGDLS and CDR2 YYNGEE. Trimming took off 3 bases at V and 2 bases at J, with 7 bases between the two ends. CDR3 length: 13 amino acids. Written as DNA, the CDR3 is TGTGCCAGCAGCGCAGATAACACAGATACGCAGTATTTT. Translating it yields CASSADNTDTQYF.

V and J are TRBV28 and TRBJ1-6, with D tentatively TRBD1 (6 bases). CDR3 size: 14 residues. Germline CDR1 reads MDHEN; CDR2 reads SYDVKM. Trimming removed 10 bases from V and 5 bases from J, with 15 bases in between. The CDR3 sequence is CATREQGHNSPLHF. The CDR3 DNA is TGTGCCACCCGAGAACAGGGCCATAATTCACCCCTCCACTTT.

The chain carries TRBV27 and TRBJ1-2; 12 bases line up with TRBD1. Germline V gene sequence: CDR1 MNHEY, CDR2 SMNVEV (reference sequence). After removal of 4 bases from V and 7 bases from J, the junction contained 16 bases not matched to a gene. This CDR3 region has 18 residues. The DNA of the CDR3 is TGTGCCAGCAGTTCGCTAGGGACAGGGGGCCCTTTGTTGCGTGGCTACACCTTC. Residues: CASSSLGTGGPLLRGYTF.

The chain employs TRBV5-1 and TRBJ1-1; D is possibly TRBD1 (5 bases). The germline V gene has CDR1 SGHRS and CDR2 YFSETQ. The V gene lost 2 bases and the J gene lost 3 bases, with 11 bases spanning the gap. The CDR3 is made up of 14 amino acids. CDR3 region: CASSFTPGDTEAFF. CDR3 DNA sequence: TGCGCCAGCAGCTTTACTCCGGGGGACACTGAAGCTTTCTTT.

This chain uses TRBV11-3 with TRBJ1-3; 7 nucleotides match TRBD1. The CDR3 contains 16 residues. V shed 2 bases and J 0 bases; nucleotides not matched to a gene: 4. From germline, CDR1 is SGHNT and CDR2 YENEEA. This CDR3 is CASSLKTGYSGNTIYF. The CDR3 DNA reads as TGTGCCAGCAGCTTAAAGACAGGGTACTCTGGAAACACCATATATTTT.

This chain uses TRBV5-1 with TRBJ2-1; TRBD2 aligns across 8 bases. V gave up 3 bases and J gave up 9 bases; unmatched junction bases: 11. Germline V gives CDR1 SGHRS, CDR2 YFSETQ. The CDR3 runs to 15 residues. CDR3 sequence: CASSYRGGPQAEQFF. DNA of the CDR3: TGCGCCAGCAGCTACCGGGGGGGCCCCCAGGCTGAGCAGTTCTTC.

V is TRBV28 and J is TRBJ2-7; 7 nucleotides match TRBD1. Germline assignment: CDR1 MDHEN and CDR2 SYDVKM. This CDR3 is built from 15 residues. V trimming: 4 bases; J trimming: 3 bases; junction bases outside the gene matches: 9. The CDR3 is CASSSSQGVYYEQYF. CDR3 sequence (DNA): TGTGCCAGCAGTTCTTCTCAGGGGGTATACTACGAGCAGTACTTC.